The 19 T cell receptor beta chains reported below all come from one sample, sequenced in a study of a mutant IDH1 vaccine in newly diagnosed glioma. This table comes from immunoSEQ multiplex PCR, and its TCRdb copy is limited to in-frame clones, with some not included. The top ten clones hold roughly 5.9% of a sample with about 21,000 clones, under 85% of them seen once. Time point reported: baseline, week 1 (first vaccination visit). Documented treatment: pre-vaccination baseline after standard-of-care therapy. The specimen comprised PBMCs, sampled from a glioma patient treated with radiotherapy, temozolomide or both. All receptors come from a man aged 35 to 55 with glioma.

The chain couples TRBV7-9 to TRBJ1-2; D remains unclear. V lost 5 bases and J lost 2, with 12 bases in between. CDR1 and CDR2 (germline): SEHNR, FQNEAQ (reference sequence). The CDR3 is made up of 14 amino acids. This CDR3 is CASSLREENYGYTF. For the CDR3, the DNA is TGTGCCAGCAGCCTAAGGGAGGAAAACTATGGCTACACCTTC.

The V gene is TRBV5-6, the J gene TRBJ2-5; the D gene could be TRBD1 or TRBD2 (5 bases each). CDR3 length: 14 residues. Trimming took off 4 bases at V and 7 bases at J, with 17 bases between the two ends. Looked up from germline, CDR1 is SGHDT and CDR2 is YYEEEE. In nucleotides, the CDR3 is TGTGCCAGCAGCCTTCACGGGGCTGAGGGGACCCAGTACTTC. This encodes CASSLHGAEGTQYF.

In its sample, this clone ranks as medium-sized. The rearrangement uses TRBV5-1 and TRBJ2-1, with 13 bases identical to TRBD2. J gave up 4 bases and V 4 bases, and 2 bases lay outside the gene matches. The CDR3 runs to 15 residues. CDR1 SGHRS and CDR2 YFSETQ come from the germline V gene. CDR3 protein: CASSKTSGGYNEQFF. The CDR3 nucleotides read TGCGCCAGCAGCAAGACTAGCGGGGGGTACAATGAGCAGTTCTTC.

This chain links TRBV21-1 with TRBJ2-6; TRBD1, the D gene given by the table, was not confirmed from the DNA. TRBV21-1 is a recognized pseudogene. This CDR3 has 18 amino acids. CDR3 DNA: TGTGCCAGCAGCTTCAGGATCAGAACCTACTCTGGGGCCAACGTCCTGACTTTC. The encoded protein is CASSFRIRTYSGANVLTF.

CDR3 loop: CASRVYGGGQGAWNEQFF. CDR3 DNA: TGTGCCAGCAGAGTATATGGCGGGGGACAGGGGGCTTGGAATGAGCAGTTCTTC. The chain employs TRBV25-1 and TRBJ2-1; the match to TRBD1 covers 12 bases. Germline-derived CDR1 and CDR2 are MGHDK and SYGVNS. The CDR3 loop spans 18 amino acids. J lost 7 bases, V lost 6 bases, and 16 bases had no gene match.

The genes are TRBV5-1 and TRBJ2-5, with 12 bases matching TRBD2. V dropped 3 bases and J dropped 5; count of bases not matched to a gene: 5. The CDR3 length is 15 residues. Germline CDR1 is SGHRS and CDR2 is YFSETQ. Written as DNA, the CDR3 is TGCGCCAGCAGCTCCCTAGCGGGGGGGAGGGAGACCCAGTACTTC. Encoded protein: CASSSLAGGRETQYF.

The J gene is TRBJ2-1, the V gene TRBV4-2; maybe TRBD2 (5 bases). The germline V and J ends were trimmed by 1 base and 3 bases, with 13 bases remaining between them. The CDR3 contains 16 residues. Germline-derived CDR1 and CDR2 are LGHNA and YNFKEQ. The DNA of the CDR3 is TGTGCCAGCAGCCAAGGTACTAGTGAGGACTACAATGAGCAGTTCTTC. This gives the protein CASSQGTSEDYNEQFF.

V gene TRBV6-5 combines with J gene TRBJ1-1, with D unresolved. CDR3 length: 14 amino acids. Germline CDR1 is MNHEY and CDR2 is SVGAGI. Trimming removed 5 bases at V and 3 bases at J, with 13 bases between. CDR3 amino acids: CASSAGPGYTEAFF. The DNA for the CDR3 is TGTGCCAGCAGTGCAGGCCCGGGGTACACTGAAGCTTTCTTT.

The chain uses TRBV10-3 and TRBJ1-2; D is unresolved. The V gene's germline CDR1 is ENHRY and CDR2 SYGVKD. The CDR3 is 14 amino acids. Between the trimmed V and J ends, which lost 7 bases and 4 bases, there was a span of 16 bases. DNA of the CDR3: TGTGCCATCAAGAACGCGGCTTCGAGCTATGGCTACACCTTC. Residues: CAIKNAASSYGYTF.

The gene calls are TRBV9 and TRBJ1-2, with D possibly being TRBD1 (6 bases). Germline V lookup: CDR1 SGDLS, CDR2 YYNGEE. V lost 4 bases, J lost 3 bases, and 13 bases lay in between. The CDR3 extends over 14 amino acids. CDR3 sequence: CASSKTGTHYGYTF. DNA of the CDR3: TGTGCCAGCAGCAAAACCGGGACACACTATGGCTACACCTTC.

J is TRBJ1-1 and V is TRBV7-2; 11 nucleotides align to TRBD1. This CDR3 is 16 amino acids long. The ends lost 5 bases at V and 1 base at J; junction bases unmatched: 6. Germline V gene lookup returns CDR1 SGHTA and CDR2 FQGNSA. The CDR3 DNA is TGTGCCAGCAGCCGGGGACAGGGGGTGACGAACACTGAAGCTTTCTTT. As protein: CASSRGQGVTNTEAFF.

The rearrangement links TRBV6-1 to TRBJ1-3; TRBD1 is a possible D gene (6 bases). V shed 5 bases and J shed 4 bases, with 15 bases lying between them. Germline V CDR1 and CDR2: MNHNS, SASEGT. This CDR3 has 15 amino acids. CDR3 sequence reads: CASSLRGDDGNTIYF. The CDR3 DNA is TGTGCCAGCAGTCTCAGGGGAGACGACGGAAACACCATATATTTT.

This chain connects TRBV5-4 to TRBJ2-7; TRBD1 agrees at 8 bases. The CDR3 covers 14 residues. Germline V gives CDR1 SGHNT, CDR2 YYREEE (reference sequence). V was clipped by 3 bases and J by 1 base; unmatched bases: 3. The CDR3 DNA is TGTGCCAGCAGCTCCCGGACAGGGTCCTACGAGCAGTACTTC. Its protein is CASSSRTGSYEQYF.

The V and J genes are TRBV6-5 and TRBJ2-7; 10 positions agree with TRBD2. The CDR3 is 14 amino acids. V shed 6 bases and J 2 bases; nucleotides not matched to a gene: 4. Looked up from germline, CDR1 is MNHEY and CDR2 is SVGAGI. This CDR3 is CASSRTSGTYEQYF. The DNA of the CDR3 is TGTGCCAGCAGCCGGACTAGCGGAACCTACGAGCAGTACTTC.

CDR3 sequence: CSVGGDRRESYEQYV. In nucleotides, the CDR3 is TGCAGCGTTGGCGGGGACAGGCGCGAGTCCTACGAGCAGTACGTC. The chain links TRBV29-1 to TRBJ2-7; 8 nucleotides match TRBD1. There are 15 residues in the CDR3. The germline V gene encodes CDR1 SQVTM and CDR2 ANQGSEA. Trimming took 4 bases from V and 1 from J; bases not matched to a gene: 9.

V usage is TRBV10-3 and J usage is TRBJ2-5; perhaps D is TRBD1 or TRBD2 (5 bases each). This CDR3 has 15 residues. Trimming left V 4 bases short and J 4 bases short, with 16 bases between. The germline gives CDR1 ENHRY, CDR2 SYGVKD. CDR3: CAISGTDFQGETQYF. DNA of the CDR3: TGTGCCATCAGTGGGACGGACTTCCAGGGAGAGACCCAGTACTTC.

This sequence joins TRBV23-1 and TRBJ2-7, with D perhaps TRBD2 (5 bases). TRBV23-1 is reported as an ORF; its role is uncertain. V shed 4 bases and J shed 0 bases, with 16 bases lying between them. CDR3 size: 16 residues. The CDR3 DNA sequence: TGCGCCAGCAGTCCCACGAGGGCCCCGTTCTCCTACGAGCAGTACGTC. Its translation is CASSPTRAPFSYEQYV.

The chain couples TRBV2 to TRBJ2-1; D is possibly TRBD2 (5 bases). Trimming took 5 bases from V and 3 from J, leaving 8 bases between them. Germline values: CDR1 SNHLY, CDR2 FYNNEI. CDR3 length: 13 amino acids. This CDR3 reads CASSYRDYNEQFF. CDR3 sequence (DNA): TGTGCCAGCAGTTACCGGGACTACAATGAGCAGTTCTTC.

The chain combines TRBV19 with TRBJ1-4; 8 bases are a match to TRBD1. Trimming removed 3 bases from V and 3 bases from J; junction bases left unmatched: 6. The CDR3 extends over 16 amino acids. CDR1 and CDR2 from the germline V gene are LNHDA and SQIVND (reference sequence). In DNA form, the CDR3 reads TGTGCCAGTAGTATGGCAGGGGGCGCCCCTAATGAAAAACTGTTTTTT. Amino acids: CASSMAGGAPNEKLFF.